Below are 10 T cell receptor beta chains sequenced from a single sample in a study of cytomegalovirus exposure and HLA in healthy donors. PCR amplification relied on 60 Vbeta primers (plus 13 Jbeta primers). Method: immunoSEQ multiplex PCR; TCRdb's copy keeps in-frame clones and lacks some. The sample contains about 180,000 clones, 76% of which appear only once. The sample comprised PBMCs. The receptors derive from a man aged 18 to 29 in good health and CMV-seronegative.

In this sample, this clone turned up a few times. The rearrangement uses TRBV27 and TRBJ2-2, with 7 bases aligning to TRBD1. V shed 5 bases and J 6 bases; nucleotides not matched to a gene: 6. Looked up from germline, CDR1 is MNHEY and CDR2 is SMNVEV (reference sequence). This CDR3 comprises 14 residues. This CDR3 is CASSTGESSGELFF. The DNA of the CDR3 is TGTGCCAGCAGTACAGGGGAATCGTCCGGGGAGCTGTTTTTT.

CDR3 in amino acids: CASSEGDRGLYEQYF. The CDR3 DNA follows: TGTGCCAGCAGTGAAGGGGACAGGGGGCTCTACGAGCAGTACTTC. The chain has TRBV2 and TRBJ2-7, with 12 bases lining up with TRBD1. This CDR3 comprises 15 residues. V dropped 1 base and J dropped 3; count of bases not matched to a gene: 1. Germline CDR1 reads SNHLY; CDR2 reads FYNNEI.

This chain joins TRBV5-4 and TRBJ2-2, with D tentatively TRBD1 (5 bases). V gave up 0 bases and J gave up 4 bases, with 13 bases separating them. The CDR3 totals 16 residues. The germline V gene encodes CDR1 SGHNT and CDR2 YYREEE (reference sequence). DNA for the CDR3: TGTGCCAGCAGCTTGGAAGGCAGGGTAGGCACCGGGGAGCTGTTTTTT. Protein: CASSLEGRVGTGELFF.

This clone was seen a handful of times. This chain connects TRBV7-9 to TRBJ1-2, with D hard to call. Germline CDR1 reads SEHNR; CDR2 reads FQNEAQ (reference sequence). The CDR3 is 12 amino acids. The germline V and J ends were trimmed by 1 base and 4 bases, with 4 bases remaining between them. CDR3 coding DNA: TGTGCCAGCAGCTTAGACGGCTATGGCTACACCTTC. Translation gives CASSLDGYGYTF.

The J gene is TRBJ1-1, the V gene TRBV30, with unresolved D. Per the germline V gene, CDR1 is GTSNPN and CDR2 is SVGIG (reference sequence). V was cut by 0 bases and J by 1 base, with 6 bases left in between. The CDR3 extends over 13 amino acids. The DNA for the CDR3 is TGTGCCTGGAGTGTAGCAGGGAACACTGAAGCTTTCTTT. Translated, it gives CAWSVAGNTEAFF. The full variable domain, rest sourced from reference TRBV30 and TRBJ1-1, is SQTIHQWPATLVQPVGSPLSLECTVEGTSNPNLYWYRQAAGRGLQLLFYSVGIGQISSEVPQNLSASRPQDRQFILSSKKLLLSDSGFYLCAWSVAGNTEAFFGQGTRLTVV.

This chain links TRBV6-1 with TRBJ1-1, with a weak D call TRBD1 (5 bases). The CDR3 has 16 residues. Germline CDR1 reads MNHNS; CDR2 reads SASEGT. The V gene lost 2 bases and the J gene lost 8 bases, with 21 bases spanning the gap. CDR3 loop: CASSEFPSGLGGEAFF. In DNA form, the CDR3 reads TGTGCCAGCAGTGAATTTCCGTCGGGCTTGGGGGGGGAAGCTTTCTTT.

V and J are TRBV28 and TRBJ2-3; possible D gene TRBD1, 6 bases. This CDR3 has 12 residues. The ends were cut back, 1 base at V and 9 bases at J, with 8 bases in the middle. CDR1 MDHEN and CDR2 SYDVKM come from the germline V gene. The CDR3 region has the DNA TGTGCCAGCAGTTTATTGGGGACAACGCAGTATTTT. Its protein is CASSLLGTTQYF.

The chain combines TRBV5-1 with TRBJ1-4; tentatively, D is TRBD1 (6 bases). V lost 4 bases and J 10 bases, leaving 14 bases between the germline ends. Germline CDR1 SGHRS, CDR2 YFSETQ. The CDR3 has 13 residues. The CDR3 nucleotides are TGCGCCAGCAGCCCGGGCGGGGGGGCAAAACTGTTTTTT. Its protein is CASSPGGGAKLFF. The whole variable domain, filled in from reference TRBV5-1 and TRBJ1-4, reads KAGVTQTPRYLIKTRGQQVTLSCSPISGHRSVSWYQQTPGQGLQFLFEYFSETQRNKGNFPGRFSGRQFSNSRSEMNVSTLELGDSALYLCASSPGGGAKLFFGSGTQLSVL.

The J gene is TRBJ2-7, the V gene TRBV5-4; 12 bases line up with TRBD1. Trimming cost V 1 base and J 6 bases; bases outside gene matches: 5. Germline-derived CDR1 and CDR2 are SGHNT and YYREEE (reference sequence). This CDR3 is 15 amino acids long. CDR3 amino acids: CASSLTGQGAREQYF. The CDR3 DNA reads as TGTGCCAGCAGCTTGACGGGACAGGGGGCGCGCGAGCAGTACTTC.

The chain uses TRBV19 and TRBJ2-1, with D perhaps matching TRBD2 (5 bases). Trimming took off 3 bases at V and 1 base at J, with 10 bases between the two ends. The germline V gene encodes CDR1 LNHDA and CDR2 SQIVND (reference sequence). CDR3 size: 15 residues. The CDR3 is CASSIWLASYNEQFF. The CDR3 DNA reads as TGTGCCAGTAGTATTTGGCTAGCTTCCTACAATGAGCAGTTCTTC.